This T cell receptor beta chain was recovered during a study of blood T cell repertoires in COVID-19. The CDR3 consists of 15 residues. The V segment lost 4 bases and the J segment 6 bases; nucleotides outside the gene matches: 8. Germline assignment: CDR1 SGHRS and CDR2 YFSETQ. Generated by immunoSEQ multiplex PCR, the TCRdb table keeps only in-frame clones and is missing some. Of around 120,000 clones listed, about 92% are singletons. This clonotype originated in a man aged 55 to 69 with COVID-19, enrolled during active disease. The chain recombines TRBV5-1 with TRBJ2-2, with 8 bases fitting TRBD1. The sequenced sample was peripheral blood. The CDR3: CASSLDRVRAGELFF. CDR3 DNA: TGCGCCAGCAGCCTGGACAGGGTTAGAGCCGGGGAGCTGTTTTTT.